One and the same sample provided the 17 T cell receptor beta chains below, sequenced in a study of neurological immune-mediated disorders. A single record per CDR3 protein comes from TCRdb applying MiXCR to the 5' RACE reads. This repertoire shows 15,000 or so distinct CDR3 sequences, around 15% found once; its top ten account for roughly an eighth. Source material: PBMCs. The receptors shown here come from a man aged 55 to 70 with HTLV-1-associated myelopathy (HAM/TSP).

A note on this clonotype: The junction departs from germline at one end; a sequencing error may be responsible. The chain employs TRBV7-2 and TRBJ1-5; D not resolved. CDR3 length: 16 amino acids. Germline values: CDR1 SGHTA, CDR2 FQGNSA. CDR3 in amino acids: CASSLWAAESNQPQHF. CDR3 DNA: TGTGCCAGCAGCTTATGGGCAGCGGAGAGCAATCAGCCGCAGCATTTT.

The chain joins TRBV7-9 to TRBJ2-1, with TRBD1 matching over 10 bases. The CDR3 has 20 amino acids. Germline lookup yields CDR1 SEHNR and CDR2 FQNEAQ (reference sequence). Unmatched junction bases numbered 16, after V lost 5 bases and J lost 0 bases. CDR3 in amino acids: CASSPDRGSPGKTSYNEQFF. In DNA form, the CDR3 reads TGTGCCAGCAGCCCGGACAGGGGGTCCCCCGGCAAAACCTCCTACAATGAGCAGTTCTTC.

This clonotype appeared many times. The chain recombines TRBV5-1 with TRBJ1-4, with TRBD1 matching 7 bases. V was pared by 4 bases and J by 8 bases, with 8 bases of the junction left unmatched. Germline CDR1 and CDR2: SGHRS and YFSETQ. The CDR3 extends over 14 amino acids. For the CDR3, the DNA is TGCGCCAGCAGCCTCGGACAGGAGGGGGAAAAACTGTTTTTT. Its protein is CASSLGQEGEKLFF. The complete variable domain, with remaining parts taken from reference TRBV5-1 and TRBJ1-4, reads KAGVTQTPRYLIKTRGQQVTLSCSPISGHRSVSWYQQTPGQGLQFLFEYFSETQRNKGNFPGRFSGRQFSNSRSEMNVSTLELGDSALYLCASSLGQEGEKLFFGSGTQLSVL.

This clonotype has a count of ten or more. The V and J genes are TRBV20-1 and TRBJ2-1, with D uncertain. The CDR3 is 12 amino acids. Between the trimmed V and J ends, which lost 3 bases and 4 bases, there was a span of 7 bases. From germline, CDR1 is DFQATT and CDR2 SNEGSKA (reference sequence). CDR3 region: CSASSRYNEQFF. The DNA for the CDR3 is TGCAGTGCTAGCTCGCGATACAATGAGCAGTTCTTC.

This clonotype was counted ten times or more. This chain connects TRBV12-3 or TRBV12-4 to TRBJ2-7; maybe TRBD1 (5 bases). The CDR3 covers 15 residues. V dropped 2 bases and J dropped 1 base, with 12 bases sitting between them. The CDR3 DNA sequence: TGTGCCAGCAGTTTAAGGCAGGGCCATTCCTACGAGCAGTACTTC. Encoded protein: CASSLRQGHSYEQYF.

This clonotype was found many times. Sequence at one end of the junction differs from germline and may be a read error. This rearrangement joins TRBV3-1 to TRBJ2-4; tentatively, D is TRBD1 (5 bases). This CDR3 region has 16 residues. Germline CDR1 LGHDT, CDR2 YNNKEL (reference sequence). CDR3 sequence: CASSPPVAGPKNIQYF. CDR3 nucleotides: TGTGCCAGCAGCCCCCCGGTGGCAGGGCCCAAGAACATTCAGTACTTC.

This clonotype was counted many times. The genes are TRBV3-1 and TRBJ2-7; 8 nucleotides agree with TRBD1. This CDR3 comprises 11 residues. V was pared by 8 bases and J by 3 bases, with 0 bases of the junction left unmatched. In germline, CDR1 is LGHDT, CDR2 YNNKEL (reference sequence). DNA of the CDR3: TGTGCCAGCGGACAGGGCTACGAGCAGTACTTC. The encoded protein is CASGQGYEQYF.

This clonotype was picked up many times. The chain couples TRBV10-3 to TRBJ2-1, with TRBD2 matching 10 bases. The germline V gene has CDR1 ENHRY and CDR2 SYGVKD. The CDR3 spans 15 residues. V lost 7 bases, J lost 1 base, and 4 bases stayed unmatched. CDR3 sequence reads: CAIKASGGSYNEQFF. In DNA, the CDR3 is TGTGCCATCAAGGCTAGCGGGGGTTCCTACAATGAGCAGTTCTTC.

There are many counts of this clonotype. This sequence joins TRBV29-1 and TRBJ1-1; D remains unclear. The CDR3 totals 11 residues. V was trimmed by 4 bases and J by 6 bases, leaving 9 bases between them. The germline gives CDR1 SQVTM, CDR2 ANQGSEA. Here the CDR3 DNA reads TGCAGCGTTGGGGGTTGGGCTGAAGCTTTCTTT. This translates into CSVGGWAEAFF.

This clonotype was counted at least ten times. The J gene is TRBJ2-7, the V gene TRBV6-1; unclear D gene. Trimming removed 2 bases at V and 2 bases at J, with 1 base between. In germline, CDR1 is MNHNS, CDR2 SASEGT. CDR3 length equals 11 residues. The CDR3 sequence is CASSETYEQYF. The CDR3 bases are TGTGCCAGCAGTGAAACCTACGAGCAGTACTTC.

V gene TRBV7-9 combines with J gene TRBJ2-2, with D perhaps matching TRBD1 (7 bases). This CDR3 is built from 16 residues. Looked up from germline, CDR1 is SEHNR and CDR2 is FQNEAQ (reference sequence). V was trimmed by 5 bases and J by 1 base, leaving 14 bases between them. The CDR3 sequence: CASSPRGDMNTGELFF. As DNA, the CDR3 is TGTGCCAGCAGCCCCAGGGGGGATATGAACACCGGGGAGCTGTTTTTT.

This clonotype has ten or more counts. This chain connects TRBV20-1 to TRBJ1-4; D is unresolved. Germline V gives CDR1 DFQATT, CDR2 SNEGSKA (reference sequence). V shed 5 bases and J shed 0 bases, with 7 bases lying between them. There are 13 residues in the CDR3. The chain's CDR3 is CSAFQATNEKLFF. The CDR3 DNA reads as TGCAGTGCTTTTCAAGCAACTAATGAAAAACTGTTTTTT.

Ten or more counts support this clonotype. This rearrangement joins TRBV29-1 to TRBJ1-3; D is unresolved. The CDR3 is 11 residues long. V was cut by 7 bases and J by 4 bases, with 8 bases left in between. Germline V CDR1 and CDR2: SQVTM, ANQGSEA. This chain's CDR3 is CSGTEGNTIYF. Written as DNA, the CDR3 is TGCAGCGGGACCGAGGGAAACACCATATATTTT.

This clonotype showed up many times. The rearrangement uses TRBV5-1 and TRBJ2-7; 8 bases match TRBD2. Germline lookup yields CDR1 SGHRS and CDR2 YFSETQ. The V segment lost 0 bases and the J segment 3 bases; nucleotides outside the gene matches: 5. CDR3 length: 15 residues. CDR3 in amino acids: CASSLAGTSHYEQYF. The CDR3 DNA follows: TGCGCCAGCAGCTTGGCCGGGACTAGTCACTACGAGCAGTACTTC.

This clonotype was counted at least ten times. The chain has TRBV20-1 and TRBJ2-1; no definite D call. The CDR3 extends over 12 amino acids. The V gene lost 3 bases and the J gene lost 7 bases, with 10 bases spanning the gap. Looked up from germline, CDR1 is DFQATT and CDR2 is SNEGSKA (reference sequence). The CDR3 bases are TGCAGTGCTAGGCCGAATGGTAATGAGCAGTTCTTC. Protein: CSARPNGNEQFF.

On this clonotype: This may be a read error, as it is one base from a much larger clone. The V call is TRBV11-1, the J call TRBJ2-7; weak D call: TRBD1 (5 bases). This CDR3 comprises 13 residues. The germline V gene has CDR1 SGHAT and CDR2 FQDESV (reference sequence). CDR3 bases: TGTGCCAGCAGCCCTCGACAGACTTACGAGCTGTACTTC. Translated, it gives CASSPRQTYELYF.

This clonotype has at least ten counts. The chain couples TRBV5-1 to TRBJ2-1; either TRBD1 or TRBD2 may supply D (6 bases each). Germline values: CDR1 SGHRS, CDR2 YFSETQ. The CDR3 totals 15 residues. V lost 0 bases and J 3 bases, leaving 10 bases between the germline ends. CDR3 protein: CASSLGGAHYNEQFF. DNA of the CDR3: TGCGCCAGCAGCTTGGGGGGGGCTCACTACAATGAGCAGTTCTTC.